This T cell receptor beta chain came from a study of blood T cell repertoires in COVID-19. Study-level background: Italy, Spain and the United States were the sources of the convalescent and acute COVID-19 samples. PBMCs, B-cell-depleted T cells, or T cells provided the cDNA or gDNA that made up the material.

Original data processing: The assay estimated nucleated cells by amplifying reference gene primers. Measured with immunoSEQ multiplex PCR; TCRdb has only the in-frame clones, and not every one. V and J calls and clone size are as listed in that table; D and trimming were resolved from the DNA. The table shows hundreds of thousands of clones, with approximately 82% occurring only once. V gave up 7 bases and J gave up 3 bases, with 9 bases separating them. The CDR3 loop spans 13 amino acids. Germline CDR1 reads SNHLY; CDR2 reads FYNNEI. The J gene is TRBJ1-4, the V gene TRBV2, with D uncertain. The source material was peripheral blood. The receptor's source is a woman over 75 with acute or convalescent COVID-19. CDR3 amino acids: CASIWAANEKLFF. CDR3 sequence (DNA): TGTGCCAGCATATGGGCAGCTAATGAAAAACTGTTTTTT. Based on the CDR3 plus reference TRBV2 and TRBJ1-4, the full variable domain is EPEVTQTPSHQVTQMGQEVILRCVPISNHLYFYWYRQILGQKVEFLVSFYNNEISEKSEIFDDQFSVERPDGSNFTLKIRSTKLEDSAMYFCASIWAANEKLFFGSGTQLSVL.